These 30 T cell receptor beta chains were sequenced from one sample in a study of T cell changes during pregnancy in multiple sclerosis. The data were produced by immunoSEQ multiplex PCR, yet TCRdb's version contains in-frame clones alone and is incomplete. The sample includes 90,000 to 95,000 clones, 90% to 95% seen only once; the top ten take approximately 2.2%. The starting material was peripheral blood, obtained in the third trimester of pregnancy. The receptors shown here come from a female donor with multiple sclerosis, enrolled in a pregnancy study.

V usage is TRBV28 and J usage is TRBJ2-6; 7 bases are a match to TRBD1. This CDR3 region has 15 residues. V shed 6 bases and J 0 bases; nucleotides not matched to a gene: 2. Germline V gives CDR1 MDHEN, CDR2 SYDVKM. The chain's CDR3 is CASSRQGSGANVLTF. The CDR3 DNA is TGTGCCAGCAGCCGACAGGGCTCTGGGGCCAACGTCCTGACTTTC.

The rearrangement uses TRBV6-5 and TRBJ2-1; D is perhaps TRBD1 (5 bases). CDR1 and CDR2 (germline): MNHEY, SVGAGI. Trimming took 5 bases from V and 8 from J, leaving 13 bases between them. This CDR3 comprises 13 residues. CDR3 DNA sequence: TGTGCCAGCAGTGATAGGGTCAGGGATGAGCAGTTCTTC. As protein: CASSDRVRDEQFF.

The rearrangement uses TRBV15 and TRBJ2-7; D is perhaps TRBD1 (6 bases). The CDR3 covers 15 residues. CDR1 and CDR2 (germline): LNHNV, YYDKDF (reference sequence). V lost 3 bases, J lost 7 bases, and 19 bases lay in between. In nucleotides, the CDR3 is TGTGCCACCAGCAGTTCCGGGACACATTTTCTTGAGCAGTACTTC. Its translation: CATSSSGTHFLEQYF.

In regard to this clone: Since no conserved phenylalanine or tryptophan closes the CDR3, a read error is the likely cause. Because the CDR3's place on the DNA is in doubt, the DNA is left out and the CDR3 is given as listed by TCRdb. The chain employs TRBV11-3 and TRBJ2-7; the table names TRBD2, a call not compared with the DNA. 9 amino acids form the CDR3, both terminal residues included. CDR1 and CDR2 (germline): SGHNT, YENEEA. The CDR3 region is CASSQMGSS.

The chain employs TRBV30 and TRBJ1-3, with D maybe TRBD1 (6 bases). The V end was cut by 7 bases, the J end by 0 bases, with 16 bases between. Germline values: CDR1 GTSNPN, CDR2 SVGIG (reference sequence). CDR3 size: 15 residues. The CDR3 region is CAFGRGPISGNTIYF. The CDR3 region has the DNA TGTGCCTTCGGCAGGGGCCCGATCTCTGGAAACACCATATATTTT.

The gene calls are TRBV5-5 and TRBJ2-1, with 8 nucleotides matching TRBD1. The germline gives CDR1 SGHKS, CDR2 YYEKEE (reference sequence). The CDR3 runs 16 residues. Germline trimming cut 1 base from V and 4 bases from J; bases unmatched to any gene: 7. DNA of the CDR3: TGTGCCAGCAGCTTGAGAGCAGGGGGCATGTACAATGAGCAGTTCTTC. Translation gives CASSLRAGGMYNEQFF. Full variable domain (outside the CDR3, taken from reference TRBV5-5 and TRBJ2-1): DAGVTQSPTHLIKTRGQQVTLRCSPISGHKSVSWYQQVLGQGPQFIFQYYEKEERGRGNFPDRFSARQFPNYSSELNVNALLLGDSALYLCASSLRAGGMYNEQFFGPGTRLTVL.

The J gene is TRBJ2-5, the V gene TRBV29-1, with 12 bases fitting TRBD2. Trimming took 4 bases from V and 0 from J; bases not matched to a gene: 9. Germline V lookup: CDR1 SQVTM, CDR2 ANQGSEA. The CDR3 contains 17 residues. CDR3 protein: CSVGGLAGFTHQETQYF. CDR3 nucleotide sequence: TGCAGCGTTGGGGGACTAGCGGGTTTCACTCACCAAGAGACCCAGTACTTC.

This chain connects TRBV7-6 to TRBJ2-2; 8 positions match TRBD1. There are 16 residues in the CDR3. Germline V gene sequence: CDR1 SGHVS, CDR2 FNYEAQ. J lost 2 bases, V lost 2 bases, and 4 bases had no gene match. For the CDR3, the DNA is TGTGCCAGCAGCTTACCGGGACAGGCTAACACCGGGGAGCTGTTTTTT. This gives the protein CASSLPGQANTGELFF. The full variable domain, completed using reference TRBV7-6 and TRBJ2-2, is GAGVSQSPRYKVTKRGQDVALRCDPISGHVSLYWYRQALGQGPEFLTYFNYEAQQDKSGLPNDRFSAERPEGSISTLTIQRTEQRDSAMYRCASSLPGQANTGELFFGEGSRLTVL.

The chain carries TRBV19 and TRBJ1-5; D unresolved. From germline, CDR1 is LNHDA and CDR2 SQIVND (reference sequence). Trimming took 3 bases from V and 4 from J, leaving 13 bases between them. This CDR3 region has 15 residues. Here the CDR3 DNA reads TGTGCCAGTAGTATCACCGGGGAAACGAATCAGCCCCAGCATTTT. Translating it yields CASSITGETNQPQHF.

V is TRBV7-9 and J is TRBJ2-1, with TRBD2 matching 13 bases. V lost 3 bases to trimming and J lost 5 bases; unmatched junction nucleotides: 1. This CDR3 contains 15 residues. CDR1 is SEHNR and CDR2 is FQNEAQ in the germline V gene (reference sequence). Here the CDR3 DNA reads TGTGCCAGCAGCTTGGGACTAGCGGGGAACAATGAGCAGTTCTTC. It specifies CASSLGLAGNNEQFF.

This chain uses TRBV4-2 with TRBJ1-2; D unclear. CDR1 and CDR2 (germline): LGHNA, YNFKEQ. Trimming pared 0 bases from V and 5 bases from J, leaving 16 bases between. This CDR3 has 16 residues. The CDR3 nucleotides are TGTGCCAGCAGCCAAGAGATGGAGGGCACGGCGTATGGCTACACCTTC. Protein: CASSQEMEGTAYGYTF.

The rearrangement joins TRBV30 to TRBJ1-3; 7 bases are shared with TRBD1. Germline trimming cut 2 bases from V and 5 bases from J; bases unmatched to any gene: 9. Germline V gene lookup returns CDR1 GTSNPN and CDR2 SVGIG (reference sequence). The CDR3 is 15 amino acids. The CDR3 loop reads CAWSSEGTERNTIYF. The DNA of the CDR3 is TGTGCCTGGAGTTCTGAGGGGACAGAAAGAAACACCATATATTTT.

This rearrangement joins TRBV6-1 to TRBJ2-7; 10 nucleotides align to TRBD1. There are 14 residues in the CDR3. V trimming: 2 bases; J trimming: 6 bases; junction bases outside the gene matches: 4. Per the germline V gene, CDR1 is MNHNS and CDR2 is SASEGT. CDR3 sequence: CASSERTGGGEQYF. In DNA, the CDR3 is TGTGCCAGCAGTGAAAGGACAGGGGGAGGCGAGCAGTACTTC.

CDR3: CASSPTSGRGIQYF. CDR3 nucleotide sequence: TGTGCCAGCTCCCCTACTAGCGGGAGGGGCATTCAGTACTTC. J is TRBJ2-4 and V is TRBV18; TRBD2 agrees at 13 bases. The germline CDR1 and CDR2 sequences are KGHSH and LQKENI. CDR3 length: 14 amino acids. Trimming at V came to 6 bases and at J to 9 bases, leaving 5 bases not matched to a gene.

This clone is a singleton in its sample. The chain carries TRBV4-3 and TRBJ2-7; 9 bases align to TRBD1. Per the germline V gene, CDR1 is LGHNA and CDR2 is YSLEER. The CDR3 runs to 16 residues. V dropped 0 bases and J dropped 2; count of bases not matched to a gene: 5. The CDR3 DNA sequence: TGCGCCAGCAGCCAAGAGGGGACAGGGCCGACCTACGAGCAGTACTTC. This sequence encodes CASSQEGTGPTYEQYF.

This clone was observed once. This chain uses TRBV7-9 with TRBJ2-7; D not resolved. The CDR3 covers 12 residues. Trimming removed 4 bases from V and 0 bases from J, with 4 bases in between. Per germline, CDR1 SEHNR and CDR2 FQNEAQ (reference sequence). CDR3 coding DNA: TGTGCCAGCAGCTCCCTCTCCTACGAGCAGTACTTC. Its protein is CASSSLSYEQYF. Supplemented by reference TRBV7-9 and TRBJ2-7, the full variable domain reads DTGVSQNPRHKITKRGQNVTFRCDPISEHNRLYWYRQTLGQGPEFLTYFQNEAQLEKSRLLSDRFSAERPKGSFSTLEIQRTEQGDSAMYLCASSSLSYEQYFGPGTRLTVT.

The rearrangement joins TRBV2 to TRBJ1-2, with 9 bases identical to TRBD1. Germline CDR1 reads SNHLY; CDR2 reads FYNNEI. After removal of 7 bases from V and 8 bases from J, the junction contained 8 bases not matched to a gene. There are 13 residues in the CDR3. CDR3 sequence: CASIINRGRGYTF. For the CDR3, the DNA is TGTGCCAGCATCATAAACAGGGGGCGCGGCTACACCTTC.

V and J are TRBV28 and TRBJ2-1; D is possibly TRBD2 (6 bases). Germline CDR1 MDHEN, CDR2 SYDVKM. The V end lost 7 bases, the J end lost 4 bases, and 17 bases lay between the germline ends. CDR3 size: 15 residues. CDR3: CASTLRGDGYNEQFF. The CDR3 bases are TGTGCCAGCACCCTTCGCGGGGACGGATACAATGAGCAGTTCTTC.

The chain employs TRBV11-2 and TRBJ2-2; TRBD1 might be the D (6 bases). V was cut by 0 bases and J by 6 bases, with 14 bases left in between. The CDR3 loop spans 16 amino acids. From germline, CDR1 is SGHAT and CDR2 FQNNGV. The CDR3 region is CASSLDWKGVPGELFF. CDR3 coding DNA: TGTGCCAGCAGCTTAGATTGGAAGGGGGTCCCCGGGGAGCTGTTTTTT.

This clone was recorded only once. This chain connects TRBV25-1 to TRBJ1-4, with 8 positions matching TRBD1. Per germline, CDR1 MGHDK and CDR2 SYGVNS. The V and J ends lost 5 bases and 6 bases, in that order; junction bases with no gene match: 5. This CDR3 region has 14 residues. In nucleotides, the CDR3 is TGTGCCAGCAGTCCGGACAGGGTCCATGAAAAACTGTTTTTT. This encodes CASSPDRVHEKLFF.

The chain combines TRBV5-5 with TRBJ1-5, with TRBD1 as a possible D gene (5 bases). This CDR3 has 14 amino acids. The V end was cut by 3 bases, the J end by 2 bases, with 9 bases between. The germline CDR1 and CDR2 sequences are SGHKS and YYEKEE (reference sequence). In DNA form, the CDR3 reads TGTGCCAGCAGCTGGGGGGATGGCAATCAGCCCCAGCATTTT. This translates into CASSWGDGNQPQHF.

V and J are TRBV28 and TRBJ2-1; 9 bases align to TRBD2. The CDR3 sequence is 14 residues long. With 6 bases clipped from V and 7 bases from J, the junction kept 7 bases outside the gene matches. Germline CDR1 is MDHEN and CDR2 is SYDVKM. The CDR3 bases are TGTGCCAGCAGCTCTGCGGGAGGGCCTAATGAGCAGTTCTTC. Its translation is CASSSAGGPNEQFF.

The table lists this clone with a count of one. The genes are TRBV5-4 and TRBJ2-2; 11 bases align to TRBD2. Germline CDR1 is SGHNT and CDR2 is YYREEE (reference sequence). The CDR3 sequence is 18 residues long. Trimming took 0 bases from V and 2 from J; bases not matched to a gene: 6. CDR3 nucleotides: TGTGCCAGCAGCTTGGCCAGGGGGACTAGCGGAAACACCGGGGAGCTGTTTTTT. Amino acids: CASSLARGTSGNTGELFF.

The genes are TRBV28 and TRBJ2-1; 12 bases align to TRBD2. CDR1 and CDR2 (germline): MDHEN, SYDVKM. The trim removed 4 bases at V and 3 bases at J, leaving 16 bases unmatched. This CDR3 is built from 20 residues. The CDR3 region has the DNA TGTGCCAGCAGTTACACCCCCCTAGCGGGAGGGCCCAGCTTCTACAATGAGCAGTTCTTC. Amino acids: CASSYTPLAGGPSFYNEQFF.

This rearrangement joins TRBV5-1 to TRBJ1-1; the match to TRBD1 covers 8 bases. This CDR3 has 13 residues. J was trimmed by 3 bases and V by 4 bases; bases with no gene match: 2. The germline V gene encodes CDR1 SGHRS and CDR2 YFSETQ. The CDR3 is CASSQTGDTEAFF. The CDR3 nucleotides are TGCGCCAGCAGCCAGACAGGGGACACTGAAGCTTTCTTT.

The CDR3 protein is CASSQEAGFQETQYF. CDR3 bases: TGTGCCAGCAGCCAAGAAGCGGGATTCCAAGAGACCCAGTACTTC. The chain links TRBV4-2 to TRBJ2-5; 7 positions match TRBD2. The V segment lost 0 bases and the J segment 1 base; nucleotides outside the gene matches: 2. The length of the CDR3 is 15 residues. Germline V lookup: CDR1 LGHNA, CDR2 YNFKEQ.

The chain employs TRBV6-5 and TRBJ2-7; 11 bases agree with TRBD2. This CDR3 spans 12 amino acids. CDR1 and CDR2 from the germline V gene are MNHEY and SVGAGI. Trimming cost V 10 bases and J 3 bases; bases outside gene matches: 2. CDR3 bases: TGTGCCACCACTAGCGGGAGCTACGAGCAGTACTTC. Translation: CATTSGSYEQYF.

This clone was seen a few times. The rearrangement links TRBV5-4 to TRBJ1-1, with D perhaps matching TRBD1 (6 bases). The V gene lost 2 bases and the J gene lost 1 base, with 9 bases spanning the gap. In germline, CDR1 is SGHNT, CDR2 YYREEE (reference sequence). This CDR3 has 14 residues. The CDR3: CASSLTGRNTEAFF. DNA of the CDR3: TGTGCCAGCAGCTTAACAGGGAGGAACACTGAAGCTTTCTTT.

The genes are TRBV15 and TRBJ1-2; the match to TRBD1 covers 7 bases. The CDR3 is 15 residues long. Germline V gene data show CDR1 as LNHNV and CDR2 as YYDKDF (reference sequence). Losses at the gene ends were 5 bases for V and 3 bases for J; bases not matched to a gene: 9. Written as DNA, the CDR3 is TGTGCCACCAGCGGACGACAGGGACGGGACTATGGCTACACCTTC. Protein sequence: CATSGRQGRDYGYTF.

This clone was recorded only once. The CDR3 is CASSHRVGGELFF. The CDR3 DNA follows: TGTGCCAGCAGCCACAGGGTCGGCGGGGAGCTGTTTTTT. The rearrangement uses TRBV7-3 and TRBJ2-2, with D possibly matching TRBD1 (6 bases). V was cut by 5 bases and J by 7 bases, with 11 bases left in between. CDR1 is SGHTA and CDR2 is FQGTGA in the germline V gene. The CDR3 has 13 residues.